These 22 T cell receptor beta chains share one sample of origin, sequenced in a study of cytotoxic CD8 clonotypes in ibrutinib-treated CLL. Data came from immunoSEQ multiplex PCR; TCRdb stores just in-frame clones and leaves some out. This table has 250,000 to 350,000 clones, 70% to 80% appearing once. The source was PBMCs, collected at disease progression, from a patient treated with ibrutinib. These receptors came from a human donor with chronic lymphocytic leukemia.

The CDR3 DNA follows: TGTGCCAGCTCACCATATCCCCTAGGGAGCGGGAGGGCCAGCTCCTACGAGCAGTACTTC. Encoded protein: CASSPYPLGSGRASSYEQYF. The chain employs TRBV18 and TRBJ2-7; 10 bases line up with TRBD2. The V segment lost 2 bases and the J segment 0 bases; nucleotides outside the gene matches: 16. Germline V gene lookup returns CDR1 KGHSH and CDR2 LQKENI. This CDR3 is 20 amino acids long.

The chain employs TRBV13 and TRBJ1-1; D remains ambiguous. The germline V gene has CDR1 PRHDT and CDR2 FYEKMQ (reference sequence). V dropped 5 bases and J dropped 5 bases, with 15 bases sitting between them. CDR3 length: 14 amino acids. This chain's CDR3 is CASSHGPTVTEAFF. CDR3 coding DNA: TGTGCCAGCAGCCATGGACCCACGGTTACTGAAGCTTTCTTT.

The V gene is TRBV13, the J gene TRBJ2-7, with D perhaps TRBD2 (7 bases). CDR1 and CDR2 from the germline V gene are PRHDT and FYEKMQ (reference sequence). CDR3 size: 15 residues. The V gene lost 6 bases and the J gene lost 7 bases, with 22 bases spanning the gap. The CDR3 coding sequence is TGTGCCAGCAGAGCCCGGGGAGGGGGAGGTGGAGAGCAGTACTTC. Translated: CASRARGGGGGEQYF.

This clone was observed a handful of times. The chain recombines TRBV6-1 with TRBJ2-7, with no clear D. There are 12 residues in the CDR3. V lost 9 bases and J 6 bases, leaving 15 bases between the germline ends. The germline V gene has CDR1 MNHNS and CDR2 SASEGT. This chain's CDR3 is CARTNGKVEQYF. Written as DNA, the CDR3 is TGTGCCAGAACGAATGGGAAGGTCGAGCAGTACTTC.

This chain uses TRBV10-1 with TRBJ2-4; D is undetermined. In germline, CDR1 is WNHNN, CDR2 SYGVQD (reference sequence). Deletions cut 0 bases from V and 1 base from J, with 7 bases between. The CDR3 sequence is 15 residues long. The CDR3 DNA is TGCGCCAGCAGTGAGTCAGGGTTGGCCAAAAACATTCAGTACTTC. Translation: CASSESGLAKNIQYF.

The chain recombines TRBV7-8 with TRBJ2-7; 9 bases line up with TRBD1. Germline V gives CDR1 SGHVS, CDR2 FQNEAQ. CDR3 length: 16 residues. After removal of 5 bases from V and 2 bases from J, the junction contained 10 bases not matched to a gene. DNA for the CDR3: TGTGCCAGCAGCGGCAGGGACAGGGAAATAACCTACGAGCAGTACTTC. This codes for CASSGRDREITYEQYF.

The V and J genes are TRBV7-2 and TRBJ2-2; possibly TRBD1 for D (6 bases). V was pared by 6 bases and J by 2 bases, with 10 bases between. Germline V gene data show CDR1 as SGHTA and CDR2 as FQGNSA. This CDR3 has 14 amino acids. The CDR3 DNA reads as TGTGCCAGCAGACAACAGGGAAACACCGGGGAGCTGTTTTTT. Encoded protein: CASRQQGNTGELFF.

The genes are TRBV6-5 and TRBJ2-3, with 8 bases identical to TRBD2. The V segment lost 4 bases and the J segment 3 bases; nucleotides outside the gene matches: 3. The CDR3 is 14 amino acids. Germline V gene sequence: CDR1 MNHEY, CDR2 SVGAGI. The DNA of the CDR3 is TGTGCCAGCAGTTTGGGACTAGGTACAGATACGCAGTATTTT. Its protein product is CASSLGLGTDTQYF.

This chain connects TRBV4-1 to TRBJ2-7; 9 bases are a match to TRBD2. Losses at the gene ends were 2 bases for V and 4 bases for J; bases not matched to a gene: 12. Germline CDR1 and CDR2: MGHRA and YSYEKL. The CDR3 loop spans 17 amino acids. The CDR3 loop is CASSQRGAGGAGYEQYF. CDR3 sequence (DNA): TGCGCCAGCAGCCAACGGGGAGCGGGGGGCGCTGGTTACGAGCAGTACTTC.

The chain joins TRBV19 to TRBJ1-5; TRBD1 is a possible D gene (6 bases). V lost 10 bases and J lost 5, with 24 bases in between. The CDR3 covers 16 residues. From germline, CDR1 is LNHDA and CDR2 SQIVND (reference sequence). CDR3 DNA: TGTGCCACCCTACTCCTCCCCCGGGGGGCCCATCAGCCCCAGCATTTT. It yields the protein CATLLLPRGAHQPQHF. Variable domain in full (rest from reference TRBV19 and TRBJ1-5): DGGITQSPKYLFRKEGQNVTLSCEQNLNHDAMYWYRQDPGQGLRLIYYSQIVNDFQKGDIAEGYSVSREKKESFPLTVTSAQKNPTAFYLCATLLLPRGAHQPQHFGDGTRLSIL.

The V gene is TRBV7-9, the J gene TRBJ2-1; D uncertain. Trimming removed 6 bases from V and 4 bases from J, with 10 bases in between. The CDR3 runs 13 residues. Germline loops: CDR1 SEHNR, CDR2 FQNEAQ (reference sequence). The CDR3 here is CASSTPWYNEQFF. In nucleotides, the CDR3 is TGTGCCAGCAGTACCCCATGGTACAATGAGCAGTTCTTC.

The V gene is TRBV19, the J gene TRBJ2-3; 8 bases align to TRBD1. After removal of 5 bases from V and 10 bases from J, the junction contained 11 bases not matched to a gene. Looked up from germline, CDR1 is LNHDA and CDR2 is SQIVND (reference sequence). CDR3 size: 14 residues. The CDR3 loop reads CASSSGTGLTAQYF. For the CDR3, the DNA is TGTGCCAGTAGTTCCGGGACAGGACTGACAGCGCAGTATTTT.

Remarks on this clone: The junction departs from the called germline gene at one end, perhaps through a read error. The chain links TRBV29-1 to TRBJ2-1; 16 nucleotides align to TRBD2. CDR1 and CDR2 (germline): SQVTM, ANQGSEA. The CDR3 totals 15 residues. DNA of the CDR3: TGCAGCGCTCGAACCCCGGGACTAGCGGGAGGGCGCAGGGTCTTC. It encodes CSARTPGLAGGRRVF.

The genes are TRBV19 and TRBJ2-5; D could derive from TRBD1 or TRBD2 (5 bases each). The CDR3 totals 16 residues. Germline V CDR1 and CDR2: LNHDA, SQIVND (reference sequence). V was trimmed by 3 bases and J by 0 bases, leaving 14 bases between them. The CDR3 sequence is CASSILSGAHQETQYF. Written as DNA, the CDR3 is TGTGCCAGTAGTATTTTGTCCGGGGCCCACCAAGAGACCCAGTACTTC.

J is TRBJ2-4 and V is TRBV29-1; perhaps TRBD2 as D (6 bases). V lost 0 bases, J lost 8 bases, and 17 bases lay in between. Per germline, CDR1 SQVTM and CDR2 ANQGSEA. The CDR3 is 15 residues long. DNA for the CDR3: TGCAGCGTTGAAGATTTCCAGGAGGGGAGGTACATTCAGTACTTC. It translates to CSVEDFQEGRYIQYF.

The chain uses TRBV9 and TRBJ1-5; no definite D call. Germline loops: CDR1 SGDLS, CDR2 YYNGEE. There are 13 residues in the CDR3. Trimming shortened V by 4 bases and J by 2 bases, and 7 bases separated the two germline ends. The CDR3 DNA follows: TGTGCCAGCAGCTCCGGGGGCAATCAGCCCCAGCATTTT. Its translation: CASSSGGNQPQHF. Together with reference TRBV9 and TRBJ1-5, the CDR3 gives the full variable domain: DSGVTQTPKHLITATGQRVTLRCSPRSGDLSVYWYQQSLDQGLQFLIQYYNGEERAKGNILERFSAQQFPDLHSELNLSSLELGDSALYFCASSSGGNQPQHFGDGTRLSIL.

The chain has TRBV6-6 and TRBJ2-5; weak D call: TRBD2 (6 bases). The ends were cut back, 2 bases at V and 5 bases at J, with 15 bases in the middle. This CDR3 region has 15 residues. Germline CDR1 and CDR2: MNHNY and SVGAGI (reference sequence). In DNA, the CDR3 is TGTGCCAGCAGTTACGGGCGGAGGGCCGATGAGACCCAGTACTTC. It yields the protein CASSYGRRADETQYF.

The chain uses TRBV2 and TRBJ1-6, with D possibly matching TRBD1 (6 bases). The CDR3 consists of 14 residues. Germline-derived CDR1 and CDR2 are SNHLY and FYNNEI. V gave up 6 bases and J gave up 5 bases, with 11 bases separating them. The CDR3, as DNA: TGTGCCAGCAGAAGACAGGTGCATAATTCACCCCTCCACTTT. Protein sequence: CASRRQVHNSPLHF.

The V and J genes are TRBV7-6 and TRBJ2-5; D not certain. The CDR3 spans 15 residues. Germline V gene data show CDR1 as SGHVS and CDR2 as FNYEAQ. The V and J ends lost 1 base and 10 bases respectively, with 19 bases between them. The CDR3 protein is CASSLEAIVYTIQYF. The CDR3 DNA is TGTGCCAGCAGCTTAGAGGCGATAGTGTATACGATCCAGTACTTC.

The V gene is TRBV6-4, the J gene TRBJ2-1; D possibly corresponds to TRBD2 (5 bases). This CDR3 is 15 amino acids long. V gave up 3 bases and J gave up 3 bases, with 12 bases separating them. Germline loops: CDR1 MRHNA, CDR2 SNTAGT. CDR3 sequence: CASSERLEGYNEQFF. As DNA, the CDR3 is TGTGCCAGCAGTGAGCGATTAGAGGGCTACAATGAGCAGTTCTTC.

This chain connects TRBV10-3 to TRBJ1-5, with 9 bases identical to TRBD1. Germline V CDR1 and CDR2: ENHRY, SYGVKD. J was trimmed by 5 bases and V by 8 bases; bases with no gene match: 4. The CDR3 covers 13 residues. CDR3 DNA: TGTGCCATCGGACAGGGGAGGGATCAGCCCCAGCATTTT. Amino acid sequence: CAIGQGRDQPQHF.

The genes are TRBV15 and TRBJ2-1, with 8 nucleotides matching TRBD1. Germline trimming cut 6 bases from V and 5 bases from J; bases unmatched to any gene: 12. The germline gives CDR1 LNHNV, CDR2 YYDKDF (reference sequence). The CDR3 sequence is 16 residues long. The CDR3 protein is CATRGRDRGLDNEQFF. In nucleotides, the CDR3 is TGTGCCACCAGGGGACGTGACAGGGGTTTAGACAATGAGCAGTTCTTC.